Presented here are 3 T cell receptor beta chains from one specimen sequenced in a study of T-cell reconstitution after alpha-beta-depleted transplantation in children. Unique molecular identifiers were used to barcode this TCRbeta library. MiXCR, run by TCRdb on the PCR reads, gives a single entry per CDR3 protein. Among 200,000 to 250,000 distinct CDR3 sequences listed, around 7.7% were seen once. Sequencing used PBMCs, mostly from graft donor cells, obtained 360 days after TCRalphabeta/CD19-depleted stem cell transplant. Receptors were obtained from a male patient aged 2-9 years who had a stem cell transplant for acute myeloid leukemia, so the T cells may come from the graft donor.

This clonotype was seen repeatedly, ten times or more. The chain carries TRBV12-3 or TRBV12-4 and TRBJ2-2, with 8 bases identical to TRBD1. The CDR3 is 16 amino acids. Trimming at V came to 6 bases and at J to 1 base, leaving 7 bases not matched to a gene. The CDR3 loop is CASSPQGDLNTGELFF. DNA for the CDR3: TGTGCCAGCAGCCCACAGGGGGACCTGAACACCGGGGAGCTGTTTTTT.

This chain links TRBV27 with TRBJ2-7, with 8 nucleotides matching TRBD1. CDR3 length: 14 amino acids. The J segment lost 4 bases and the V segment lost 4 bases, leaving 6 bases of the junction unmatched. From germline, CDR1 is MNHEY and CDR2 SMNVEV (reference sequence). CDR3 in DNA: TGTGCCAGCAGTTCGGACAGGGCAAGTTACGAGCAGTACTTC. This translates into CASSSDRASYEQYF.

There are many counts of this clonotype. CDR3 nucleotides: TGCAGCGTTAGAACAGGCACAGATACGCAGTATTTT. Protein: CSVRTGTDTQYF. This rearrangement joins TRBV29-1 to TRBJ2-3; D uncertain. In germline, CDR1 is SQVTM, CDR2 ANQGSEA. The CDR3 is made up of 12 amino acids. The ends were cut back, 5 bases at V and 1 base at J, with 7 bases in the middle.